These 23 T cell receptor beta chains share one sample of origin, sequenced in a study of human T cells and chemical hapten exposure. Stated time point: pre-sensitization, week 0. Treatment reported: therapeutic diphenylcyclopropenone sensitization with weekly scalp DPC. TCRdb called the RACE reads again in MiXCR, with one record for every CDR3 protein. Here the sample spans over 300,000 distinct CDR3 sequences, approximately 5% being singletons. The source was whole blood, collected in connection with sensitization to the hapten diphenylcyclopropenone (DPC). These receptor sequences come from a woman between 45 and 65 years old with alopecia areata. Some clones in this sample may be carry-over from other donors' samples.

Many counts were recorded for this clonotype. The V and J genes are TRBV6-6 and TRBJ2-3; D remains ambiguous. CDR3 size: 15 residues. V gave up 6 bases and J gave up 1 base, with 14 bases separating them. The germline gives CDR1 MNHNY, CDR2 SVGAGI (reference sequence). The DNA for the CDR3 is TGTGCCAGCAGCCCTGGTGGCGGCGGCACAGATACGCAGTATTTT. Amino acids: CASSPGGGGTDTQYF.

This clonotype was counted a few times. The V call is TRBV20-1, the J call TRBJ1-3, with D unresolved. The germline gives CDR1 DFQATT, CDR2 SNEGSKA (reference sequence). This CDR3 is 13 amino acids long. V was trimmed by 6 bases and J by 0 bases, leaving 9 bases between them. CDR3: CSALGLSGNTIYF. The CDR3 bases are TGCAGTGCCCTTGGCCTCTCTGGAAACACCATATATTTT.

This sequence joins TRBV4-1 and TRBJ1-6, with a possible D match to TRBD1 (6 bases). CDR3 length: 14 residues. Germline lookup yields CDR1 MGHRA and CDR2 YSYEKL. The germline V and J ends were trimmed by 6 bases and 12 bases, with 18 bases remaining between them. CDR3 coding DNA: TGCGCCAGCAGAGCACACCCGAGCAGGGGACCCCTCCACTTT. Encoded protein: CASRAHPSRGPLHF.

This clonotype turned up a few times. A much larger clone sits a single nucleotide away, making a read error possible. This chain joins TRBV28 and TRBJ2-5; tentatively, D is TRBD1 or TRBD2 (5 bases each). The CDR3 loop spans 13 amino acids. CDR1 and CDR2 from the germline V gene are MDHEN and SYDVKM. Trimming pared 4 bases from V and 5 bases from J, leaving 11 bases between. The CDR3 loop is CASSSGTFETQYF. CDR3 sequence (DNA): TGTGCCAGCAGTTCCGGGACGTTTGAGACCCAGTACTTC.

Many counts were recorded for this clonotype. The chain recombines TRBV20-1 with TRBJ2-1; D might be TRBD2 (6 bases). Trimming took 1 base from V and 3 from J, leaving 19 bases between them. The germline CDR1 and CDR2 sequences are DFQATT and SNEGSKA (reference sequence). CDR3 length equals 17 residues. The CDR3 here is CSARALARGLHYNEQFF. The CDR3 nucleotides are TGCAGTGCTAGAGCCTTGGCACGGGGACTGCACTACAATGAGCAGTTCTTC.

There are many counts of this clonotype. The V and J genes are TRBV12-3 or TRBV12-4 and TRBJ1-1; D unclear. This CDR3 contains 16 residues. V was cut by 2 bases and J by 3 bases, with 16 bases left in between. CDR3 coding DNA: TGTGCCAGCAGTTTATTCCAAGCGTCACCCCACACTGAAGCTTTCTTT. Encoded protein: CASSLFQASPHTEAFF.

At least ten counts were recorded for this clonotype. This chain connects TRBV7-8 to TRBJ1-5; perhaps TRBD1 as D (6 bases). This CDR3 is 13 amino acids long. Trimming left V 3 bases short and J 8 bases short, with 11 bases between. Germline V lookup: CDR1 SGHVS, CDR2 FQNEAQ. The CDR3 DNA follows: TGTGCCAGCAGCTTCCAGGGGAGGGAGCCCCAGCATTTT. Translated, it gives CASSFQGREPQHF.

This clonotype occurred many times. The V call is TRBV20-1, the J call TRBJ2-7; TRBD1 matches 10 bases. V was clipped by 0 bases and J by 6 bases; unmatched bases: 11. Germline V CDR1 and CDR2: DFQATT, SNEGSKA (reference sequence). The CDR3 runs to 16 residues. The chain's CDR3 is CSARDWSGQGGSEQYF. For the CDR3, the DNA is TGCAGTGCTAGAGATTGGTCAGGACAGGGGGGTAGCGAGCAGTACTTC.

This clonotype was observed many times. The J gene is TRBJ2-7, the V gene TRBV20-1; no clear D. Between the trimmed V and J ends, which lost 0 bases and 3 bases, there was a span of 6 bases. The CDR3 has 12 amino acids. The germline CDR1 and CDR2 sequences are DFQATT and SNEGSKA (reference sequence). The CDR3 loop is CSARDRYYEQYF. In nucleotides, the CDR3 is TGCAGTGCTAGAGACAGGTACTACGAGCAGTACTTC.

Many counts were recorded for this clonotype. The genes are TRBV7-2 and TRBJ1-4, with D possibly TRBD1 on 5 matching bases. The CDR3 has 15 residues. V was cut by 1 base and J by 2 bases, with 8 bases left in between. CDR1 is SGHTA, CDR2 FQGNSA, per germline. DNA of the CDR3: TGTGCCAGCAGCTTAGGCAGGGCCACTAATGAAAAACTGTTTTTT. Its translation: CASSLGRATNEKLFF.

The chain recombines TRBV12-3 or TRBV12-4 with TRBJ2-3; D unresolved. This CDR3 has 15 residues. Trimming cost V 2 bases and J 0 bases, with 9 bases left between them. The DNA for the CDR3 is TGTGCCAGCAGTTTATACGGCAGGAGCACAGATACGCAGTATTTT. It encodes CASSLYGRSTDTQYF.

This clonotype was counted at least ten times. This chain uses TRBV6-5 with TRBJ2-1; D could derive from TRBD1 or TRBD2 (5 bases each). The CDR3 is made up of 15 amino acids. V dropped 4 bases and J dropped 3 bases, with 13 bases sitting between them. Germline CDR1 and CDR2: MNHEY and SVGAGI. Written as DNA, the CDR3 is TGTGCCAGCAGTTCCAGTTGGGGGAACTACAATGAGCAGTTCTTC. Residues: CASSSSWGNYNEQFF.

This clonotype was seen ten or more times. A junction end diverges from the germline sequence, so it may reflect a read error. The V and J genes are TRBV12-3 or TRBV12-4 and TRBJ2-7, with 10 nucleotides matching TRBD2. The CDR3 is made up of 14 amino acids. The CDR3 region is CASSTLAGGQTLFF. CDR3 sequence (DNA): TGTGCCAGCAGTACATTAGCGGGAGGCCAAACCTTATTCTTC.

Many counts were recorded for this clonotype. The chain couples TRBV20-1 to TRBJ2-7, with 7 bases matching TRBD1. Per germline, CDR1 DFQATT and CDR2 SNEGSKA (reference sequence). After removal of 3 bases from V and 4 bases from J, the junction contained 6 bases not matched to a gene. The length of the CDR3 is 13 residues. The CDR3 loop is CSASQGEKYEQYF. The CDR3 bases are TGCAGTGCTAGCCAGGGGGAAAAGTACGAGCAGTACTTC.

With regard to this clonotype: A much larger clone differs by one base, so this may be a read error. The CDR3 ends on some other residue instead of the conserved phenylalanine or tryptophan, so this is likely a read error. The chain links TRBV6-5 to TRBJ2-2, with TRBD2 as a possible D gene (6 bases). The CDR3 covers 15 residues. V lost 2 bases and J 8 bases, leaving 15 bases between the germline ends. Germline V gene lookup returns CDR1 MNHEY and CDR2 SVGAGI. The DNA for the CDR3 is TGTGCCAGCAGTTACAGGGCGGCGGGAAAAGGGGAGCTGTTTTCT. It translates to CASSYRAAGKGELFS.

J is TRBJ2-1 and V is TRBV28, with 10 bases matching TRBD2. Germline lookup yields CDR1 MDHEN and CDR2 SYDVKM. The ends lost 5 bases at V and 7 bases at J; junction bases unmatched: 8. This CDR3 contains 15 residues. The CDR3: CASSPEREGVNEQFF. The DNA for the CDR3 is TGTGCCAGCAGTCCCGAGCGGGAGGGCGTGAATGAGCAGTTCTTC.

The sample holds many counts of this clonotype. The J gene is TRBJ1-1, the V gene TRBV20-1, with D perhaps TRBD1 (5 bases). V was pared by 2 bases and J by 6 bases, with 13 bases between. Germline V gene data show CDR1 as DFQATT and CDR2 as SNEGSKA (reference sequence). There are 13 residues in the CDR3. The CDR3 bases are TGCAGTGCTAGACCATCTCGACAGTCTGAAGCTTTCTTT. Translating gives CSARPSRQSEAFF.

The rearrangement joins TRBV6-5 to TRBJ1-5; D is undetermined. The length of the CDR3 is 14 residues. Germline CDR1 and CDR2: MNHEY and SVGAGI. V dropped 2 bases and J dropped 0 bases, with 5 bases sitting between them. The CDR3 spells CASSYTSSNQPQHF. CDR3 nucleotides: TGTGCCAGCAGTTACACCAGTAGCAATCAGCCCCAGCATTTT.

This clonotype showed up many times. This rearrangement joins TRBV27 to TRBJ1-6, with D possibly TRBD1 on 6 matching bases. With 3 bases removed from V and 7 bases from J, the gap between germline ends came to 13 bases. The CDR3 extends over 15 amino acids. Germline loops: CDR1 MNHEY, CDR2 SMNVEV (reference sequence). The CDR3 protein is CASSFLPGANSPLHF. Written as DNA, the CDR3 is TGTGCCAGCAGTTTTCTTCCGGGGGCGAATTCACCCCTCCACTTT.

This clonotype was seen more than once but under ten times. J is TRBJ2-7 and V is TRBV2, with D possibly TRBD2 on 6 matching bases. V shed 3 bases and J shed 1 base, with 13 bases lying between them. This CDR3 is built from 15 residues. Germline lookup yields CDR1 SNHLY and CDR2 FYNNEI. The CDR3 DNA sequence: TGTGCCAGCAGTGAGGGTAGCGGCATGTCCTACGAGCAGTACTTC. Translated: CASSEGSGMSYEQYF.

The sample holds many counts of this clonotype. V gene TRBV4-1 combines with J gene TRBJ1-1; D is uncertain. CDR3 length: 14 amino acids. Germline CDR1 reads MGHRA; CDR2 reads YSYEKL. Trimming took 0 bases from V and 5 from J, leaving 10 bases between them. CDR3 loop: CASSQDDSITEAFF. In DNA form, the CDR3 reads TGCGCCAGCAGCCAAGATGATAGTATTACTGAAGCTTTCTTT.

This clonotype was counted many times. J is TRBJ1-6 and V is TRBV18, with 10 bases lining up with TRBD1. CDR1 KGHSH and CDR2 LQKENI come from the germline V gene. The CDR3 extends over 16 amino acids. The junction had 4 bases not matched to a gene; V was cut back by 0 bases and J by 8 bases. CDR3 bases: TGTGCCAGCTCACCACCGGGACAGGGGAGAGATTCACCCCTCCACTTT. Translating it yields CASSPPGQGRDSPLHF.

Concerning this clonotype: A much more abundant neighbour one base away suggests this may be a read error. The V and J genes are TRBV12-3 or TRBV12-4 and TRBJ2-3; no clear D. The CDR3 contains 18 residues. V lost 2 bases and J 0 bases, leaving 18 bases between the germline ends. The CDR3 DNA reads TGTGCCAGCAGTTTATGGTTTGGGCAGGAGCGTAGCACAGATACGCAGTATTTT. Translating it yields CASSLWFGQERSTDTQYF.